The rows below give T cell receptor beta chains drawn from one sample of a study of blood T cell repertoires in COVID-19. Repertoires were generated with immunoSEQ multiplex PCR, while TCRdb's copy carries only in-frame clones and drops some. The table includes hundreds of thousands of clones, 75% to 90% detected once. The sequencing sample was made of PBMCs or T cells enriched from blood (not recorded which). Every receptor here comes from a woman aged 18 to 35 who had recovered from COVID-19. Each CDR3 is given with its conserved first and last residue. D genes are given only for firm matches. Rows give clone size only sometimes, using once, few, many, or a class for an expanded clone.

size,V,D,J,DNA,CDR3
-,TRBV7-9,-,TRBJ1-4,TGTGCCAGCAGCTTCTACCTCCAGGGCGCAACTAATGAAAAACTGTTTTTT,CASSFYLQGATNEKLFF
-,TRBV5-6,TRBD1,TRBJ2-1,TGTGCCAGCAGCTCCCCGGGACAGGGAATCAATGAGCAGTTCTTC,CASSSPGQGINEQFF
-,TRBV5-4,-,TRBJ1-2,TGTGCCAGCAGCTTCGGTACAGATTTCTATGGCTACACCTTC,CASSFGTDFYGYTF
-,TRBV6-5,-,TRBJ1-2,TGTGCCAGCAGCCAACAGGGTGCCGCGTACTATGGCTACACCTTC,CASSQQGAAYYGYTF
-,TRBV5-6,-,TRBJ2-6,TGTGCCAGTCATGAGCCTGGGGCCAACGTCCTGACTTTC,CASHEPGANVLTF
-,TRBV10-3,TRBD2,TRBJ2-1,TGTGCCATCAGTGGGGAGGGGACGAATGAGCAGTTCTTC,CAISGEGTNEQFF
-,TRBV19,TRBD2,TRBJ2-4,TGTGCCAGTAGTGTTCTAGCGGGGGATTCCGTAGCCAAAAACATTCAGTACTTC,CASSVLAGDSVAKNIQYF
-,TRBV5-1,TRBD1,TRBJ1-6,TGCGCCAGCAGCGCAAGACAGGGGGGCGAAGGTTCACCCCTCCACTTT,CASSARQGGEGSPLHF
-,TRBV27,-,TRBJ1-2,TGTGCCAGCAGTTTAAGTGCAGGACTCTATGGCTACACCTTC,CASSLSAGLYGYTF
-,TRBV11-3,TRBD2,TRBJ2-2,TGTGCCAGCAGCTTAGCGGGGGGGAACACCGGGGAGCTGTTTTTT,CASSLAGGNTGELFF
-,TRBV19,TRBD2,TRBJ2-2,TGTGCCAGTAAGAGGGCGGGGGTGGCCGGGGAGCTGTTTTTT,CASKRAGVAGELFF
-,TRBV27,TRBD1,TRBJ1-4,TGTGCCAGCAGCCCGGGACAGGGTATGTCGAATGAAAAACTGTTTTTT,CASSPGQGMSNEKLFF
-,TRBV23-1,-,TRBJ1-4,TGCGCCAGCAGTCAATGTTTAGGGGAGGGAGAAAAACTGTTTTTT,CASSQCLGEGEKLFF
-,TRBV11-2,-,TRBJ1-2,TGTGCCAGCAGCTTAGATCGGGAGAACTTCTATGGCTACACCTTC,CASSLDRENFYGYTF
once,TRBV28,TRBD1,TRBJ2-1,TGTGCCAGCAGTTTGGACAGGGGTGGTGAGCAGTTCTTC,CASSLDRGGEQFF
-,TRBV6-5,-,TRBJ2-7,TGTGCCAGCAGTTACTCGAGGCTTTCTTCCTACGAGCAGTACTTC,CASSYSRLSSYEQYF
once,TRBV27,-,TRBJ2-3,TGTGCCAGCAGTCTCCGGGCCAGAGGGTTTATCACAGATACGCAGTATTTT,CASSLRARGFITDTQYF
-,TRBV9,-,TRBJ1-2,TGTGCCAGCAGCGTAGGTTCAGGGTCCTATGGCTACACCTTC,CASSVGSGSYGYTF
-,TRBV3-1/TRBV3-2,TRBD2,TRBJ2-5,TGTGCCAGCAGCCAAGATCGGGCTAGCGGGTACCAAGAGACCCAGTACTTC,CASSQDRASGYQETQYF
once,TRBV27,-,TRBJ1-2,TGTGCCAGCAGTTTGAGAGCTTTCTATGGCTACACCTTC,CASSLRAFYGYTF
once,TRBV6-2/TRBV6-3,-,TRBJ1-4,TGTGCCAGCAGCCCTCAAGGGGGTTTTAATGAAAAACTGTTTTTT,CASSPQGGFNEKLFF
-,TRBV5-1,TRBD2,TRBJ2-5,TGCGCCAGCAGCTTGTTGGGTAGCGGGGGAGAGACCCAGTACTTC,CASSLLGSGGETQYF